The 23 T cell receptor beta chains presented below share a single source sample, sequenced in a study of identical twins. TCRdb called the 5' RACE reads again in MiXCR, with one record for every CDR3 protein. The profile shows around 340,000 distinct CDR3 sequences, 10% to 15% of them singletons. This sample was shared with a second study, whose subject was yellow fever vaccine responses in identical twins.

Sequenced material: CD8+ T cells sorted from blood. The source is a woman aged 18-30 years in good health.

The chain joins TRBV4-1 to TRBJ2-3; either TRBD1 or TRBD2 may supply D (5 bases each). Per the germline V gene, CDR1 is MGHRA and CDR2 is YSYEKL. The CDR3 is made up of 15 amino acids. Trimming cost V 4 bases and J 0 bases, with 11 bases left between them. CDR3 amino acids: CASSRLGASTDTQYF. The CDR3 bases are TGCGCCAGCAGCCGCCTCGGGGCTAGCACAGATACGCAGTATTTT.

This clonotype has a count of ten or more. The CDR3 DNA follows: TGCGCCAGCAGCCCCCCCGGGGGCGATGAGCAGTTCTTC. The encoded protein is CASSPPGGDEQFF. The rearrangement joins TRBV4-1 to TRBJ2-1; D might be TRBD1 or TRBD2, each matching 6 bases. Trimming shortened V by 4 bases and J by 8 bases, and 12 bases separated the two germline ends. The CDR3 runs 13 residues. Germline CDR1 is MGHRA and CDR2 is YSYEKL.

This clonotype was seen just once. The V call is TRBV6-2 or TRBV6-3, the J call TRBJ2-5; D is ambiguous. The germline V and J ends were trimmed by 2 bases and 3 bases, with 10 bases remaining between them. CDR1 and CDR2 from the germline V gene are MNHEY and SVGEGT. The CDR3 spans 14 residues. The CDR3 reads CASSYAGWKETQYF. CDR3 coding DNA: TGTGCCAGCAGTTACGCAGGTTGGAAAGAGACCCAGTACTTC.

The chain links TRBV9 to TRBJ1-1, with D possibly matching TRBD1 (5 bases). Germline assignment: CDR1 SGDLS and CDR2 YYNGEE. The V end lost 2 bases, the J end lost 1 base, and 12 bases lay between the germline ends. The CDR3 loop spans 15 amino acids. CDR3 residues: CASSVSRGGNTEAFF. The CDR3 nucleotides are TGTGCCAGCAGCGTCTCGCGTGGGGGGAACACTGAAGCTTTCTTT. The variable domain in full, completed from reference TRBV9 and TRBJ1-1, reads DSGVTQTPKHLITATGQRVTLRCSPRSGDLSVYWYQQSLDQGLQFLIQYYNGEERAKGNILERFSAQQFPDLHSELNLSSLELGDSALYFCASSVSRGGNTEAFFGQGTRLTVV.

The CDR3 spells CASRQVGQGHTEAFF. As DNA, the CDR3 is TGTGCCAGCAGGCAGGTGGGACAGGGACACACTGAAGCTTTCTTT. The genes are TRBV6-1 and TRBJ1-1, with 9 bases lining up with TRBD1. The junction had 8 bases not matched to a gene; V was cut back by 6 bases and J by 3 bases. The CDR3 is 15 residues long. Germline V gives CDR1 MNHNS, CDR2 SASEGT.

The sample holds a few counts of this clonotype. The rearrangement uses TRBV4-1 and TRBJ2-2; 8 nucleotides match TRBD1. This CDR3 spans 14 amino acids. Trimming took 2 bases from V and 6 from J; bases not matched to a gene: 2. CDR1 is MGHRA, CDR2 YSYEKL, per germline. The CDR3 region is CASSQWTGSGELFF. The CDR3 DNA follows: TGCGCCAGCAGCCAATGGACAGGGTCCGGGGAGCTGTTTTTT.

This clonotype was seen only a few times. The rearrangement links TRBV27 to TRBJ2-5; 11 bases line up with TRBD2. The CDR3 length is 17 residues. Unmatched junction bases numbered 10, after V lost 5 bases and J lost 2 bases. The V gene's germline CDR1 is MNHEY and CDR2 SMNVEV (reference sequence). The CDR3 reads CASSTPTSGGLQETQYF. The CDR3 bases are TGTGCCAGCAGTACCCCCACTAGCGGGGGCCTACAAGAGACCCAGTACTTC.

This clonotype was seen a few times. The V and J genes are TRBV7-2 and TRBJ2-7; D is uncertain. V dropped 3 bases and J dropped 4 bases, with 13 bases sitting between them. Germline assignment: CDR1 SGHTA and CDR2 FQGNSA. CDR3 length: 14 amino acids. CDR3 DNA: TGTGCCAGCAGCTTTATGACGTTCGGATACGAGCAGTACGTC. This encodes CASSFMTFGYEQYV.

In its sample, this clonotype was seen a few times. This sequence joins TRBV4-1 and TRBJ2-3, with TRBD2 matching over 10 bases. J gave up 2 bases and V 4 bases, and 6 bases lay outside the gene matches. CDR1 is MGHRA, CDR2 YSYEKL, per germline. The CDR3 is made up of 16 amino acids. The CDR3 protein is CASSPGLAVYTDTQYF. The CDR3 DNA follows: TGCGCCAGCAGCCCCGGACTAGCGGTGTACACAGATACGCAGTATTTT.

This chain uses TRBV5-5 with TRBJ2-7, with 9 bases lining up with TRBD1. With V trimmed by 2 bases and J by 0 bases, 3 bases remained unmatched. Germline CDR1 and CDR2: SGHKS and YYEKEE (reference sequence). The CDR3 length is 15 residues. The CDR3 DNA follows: TGTGCCAGCAGCTTCACAGGGGGCCCCTCCTACGAGCAGTACTTC. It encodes CASSFTGGPSYEQYF.

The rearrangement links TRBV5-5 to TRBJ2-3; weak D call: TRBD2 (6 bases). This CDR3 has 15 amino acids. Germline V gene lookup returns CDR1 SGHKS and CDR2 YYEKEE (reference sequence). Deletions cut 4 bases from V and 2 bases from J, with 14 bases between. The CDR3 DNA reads TGTGCCAGCAGCCTGGGGGGACTGAACACAGATACGCAGTATTTT. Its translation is CASSLGGLNTDTQYF.

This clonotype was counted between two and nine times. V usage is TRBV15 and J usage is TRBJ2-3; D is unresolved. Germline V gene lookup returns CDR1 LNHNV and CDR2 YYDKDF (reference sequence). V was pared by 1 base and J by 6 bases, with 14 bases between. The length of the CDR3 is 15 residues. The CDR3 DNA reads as TGTGCCACCAGCAGAGCGGGTGTGAACTACGATACGCAGTATTTT. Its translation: CATSRAGVNYDTQYF.

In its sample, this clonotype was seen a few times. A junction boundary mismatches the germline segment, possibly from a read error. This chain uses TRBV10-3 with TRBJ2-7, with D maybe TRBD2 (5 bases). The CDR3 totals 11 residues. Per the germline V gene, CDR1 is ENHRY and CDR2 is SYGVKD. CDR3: CAITEGYEQYF. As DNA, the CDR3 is TGTGCCATCACTGAGGGTTACGAGCAGTACTTC.

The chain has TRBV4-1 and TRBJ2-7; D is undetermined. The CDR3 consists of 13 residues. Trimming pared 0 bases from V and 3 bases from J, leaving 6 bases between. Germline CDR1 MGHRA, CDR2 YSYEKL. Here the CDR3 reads CASSQDYGYEQYV. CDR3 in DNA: TGCGCCAGCAGCCAAGATTACGGCTACGAGCAGTACGTC.

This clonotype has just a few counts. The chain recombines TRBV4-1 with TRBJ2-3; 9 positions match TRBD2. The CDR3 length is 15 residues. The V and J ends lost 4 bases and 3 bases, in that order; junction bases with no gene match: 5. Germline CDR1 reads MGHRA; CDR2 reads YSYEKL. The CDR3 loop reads CASSLGLATTDTQYF. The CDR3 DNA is TGCGCCAGCAGCCTTGGACTAGCGACTACAGATACGCAGTATTTT.

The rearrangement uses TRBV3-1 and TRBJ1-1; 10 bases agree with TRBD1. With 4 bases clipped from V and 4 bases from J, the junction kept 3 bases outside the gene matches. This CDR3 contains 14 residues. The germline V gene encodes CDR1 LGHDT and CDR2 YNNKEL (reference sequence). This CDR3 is CASSPGQGPTEAFF. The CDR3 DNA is TGTGCCAGCAGCCCGGGACAGGGGCCCACTGAAGCTTTCTTT.

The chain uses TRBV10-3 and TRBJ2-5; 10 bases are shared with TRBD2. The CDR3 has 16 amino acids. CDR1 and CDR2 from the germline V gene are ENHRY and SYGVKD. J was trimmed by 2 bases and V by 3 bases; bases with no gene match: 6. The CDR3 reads CAISELGLAAQETQYF. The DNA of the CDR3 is TGTGCCATCAGTGAATTAGGACTAGCGGCTCAAGAGACCCAGTACTTC.

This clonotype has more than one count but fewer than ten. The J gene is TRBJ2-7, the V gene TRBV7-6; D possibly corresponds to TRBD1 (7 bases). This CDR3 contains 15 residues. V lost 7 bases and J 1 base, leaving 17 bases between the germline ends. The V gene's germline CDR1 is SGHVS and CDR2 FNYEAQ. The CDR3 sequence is CASTHSAGGSYEQYF. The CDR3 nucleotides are TGTGCCAGCACCCATTCGGCAGGGGGGTCCTACGAGCAGTACTTC.

The CDR3 DNA reads as TGTGCCAGCAGCACGGATGAAGCGGCTAGCTATGGCTACACCTTC. Translated, it gives CASSTDEAASYGYTF. This chain joins TRBV28 and TRBJ1-2, with no clear D. This CDR3 has 15 residues. Trimming removed 6 bases from V and 4 bases from J, with 18 bases in between. Germline V gives CDR1 MDHEN, CDR2 SYDVKM.

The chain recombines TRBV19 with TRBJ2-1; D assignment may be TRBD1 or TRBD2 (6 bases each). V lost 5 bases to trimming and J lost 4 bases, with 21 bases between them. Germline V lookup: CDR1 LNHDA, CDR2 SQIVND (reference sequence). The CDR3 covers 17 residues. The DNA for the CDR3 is TGTGCCAGTAGTGCCACTGGCCCGGGGGCAGGGTACAATGAGCAGTTCTTC. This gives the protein CASSATGPGAGYNEQFF.

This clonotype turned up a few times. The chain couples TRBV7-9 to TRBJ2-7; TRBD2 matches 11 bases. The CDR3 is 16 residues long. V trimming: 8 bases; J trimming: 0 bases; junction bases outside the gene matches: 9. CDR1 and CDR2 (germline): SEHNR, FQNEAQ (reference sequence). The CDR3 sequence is CASGGLAERSSYEQYF. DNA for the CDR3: TGTGCCAGCGGGGGACTAGCGGAAAGGAGCTCCTACGAGCAGTACTTC. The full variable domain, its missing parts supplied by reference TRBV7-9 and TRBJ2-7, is DTGVSQNPRHKITKRGQNVTFRCDPISEHNRLYWYRQTLGQGPEFLTYFQNEAQLEKSRLLSDRFSAERPKGSFSTLEIQRTEQGDSAMYLCASGGLAERSSYEQYFGPGTRLTVT.

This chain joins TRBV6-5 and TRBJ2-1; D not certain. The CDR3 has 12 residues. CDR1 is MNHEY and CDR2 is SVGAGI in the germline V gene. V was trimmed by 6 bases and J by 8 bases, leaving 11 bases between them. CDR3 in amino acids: CASSNGRDEQFF. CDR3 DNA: TGTGCCAGCAGCAACGGACGGGATGAGCAGTTCTTC.

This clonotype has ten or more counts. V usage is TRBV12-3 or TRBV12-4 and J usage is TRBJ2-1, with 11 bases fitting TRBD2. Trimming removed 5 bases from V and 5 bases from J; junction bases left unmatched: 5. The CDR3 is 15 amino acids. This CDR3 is CASSPSGGIHNEQFF. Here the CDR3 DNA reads TGTGCCAGCAGTCCTAGCGGGGGGATCCACAATGAGCAGTTCTTC.